This TCR beta chain came from a study of blood T cells in healthy people across ages. General study points: Higher diversity and more naive CD4+ cells were features of long-lived donors, compared to aged donors. TCR beta diversity was tightly associated with the proportion of naive T cells.

With regard to this clonotype: Its antigen is unknown.

The authors ran a second PCR of roughly 7 to 11 cycles using a sample-barcoded 5' primer and a J-beta primer mix. Unique molecular identifiers of 12 random nucleotides labeled each cDNA. Every sample gave at least 3 million paired-end reads containing CDR3. MiXCR, applied by TCRdb to the 5' RACE reads, yields one record per CDR3 protein. The data hold 1.4 million or so distinct CDR3 sequences, with less than 45% observed a single time. CDR3 size: 18 residues. Germline-derived CDR1 and CDR2 are MNHEY and SVGAGI. With V trimmed by 0 bases and J by 0 bases, 4 bases remained unmatched. The chain uses TRBV6-5 and TRBJ2-3, with TRBD2 identical over 12 bases. The specimen sequenced was blood. The TCR was taken from a woman aged 18-35 years in good health. CDR3 bases: TGTGCCAGCAGTTACTCGACTAGCGGGAGACCAAGCACAGATACGCAGTATTTT. Its translation is CASSYSTSGRPSTDTQYF.